These 17 T cell receptor beta chains were all obtained from the same sample, sequenced in a study of identical twins. Using its own MiXCR run on the 5' RACE reads, TCRdb lists one record per CDR3 protein. The repertoire consists of hundreds of thousands of distinct CDR3 sequences, with over 9% occurring once and the leading ten covering 1.5% to 2%. This sample also belongs to another study, concerning yellow fever vaccine responses in identical twins.

Sequenced sample: PBMCs. The receptors were sampled from a woman aged 18-29 years in good health.

This chain joins TRBV6-4 and TRBJ2-7, with 9 bases fitting TRBD2. Germline V lookup: CDR1 MRHNA, CDR2 SNTAGT. This CDR3 is built from 16 residues. V trimming: 5 bases; J trimming: 3 bases; junction bases outside the gene matches: 11. The CDR3 DNA sequence: TGTGCCAGCAGTCCCGTAGCGGGAGTGTCGGTCTACGAGCAGTACTTC. It yields the protein CASSPVAGVSVYEQYF.

In this sample, this clonotype turned up a few times. This sequence joins TRBV18 and TRBJ2-2; D unresolved. This CDR3 is 17 amino acids long. The V gene's germline CDR1 is KGHSH and CDR2 LQKENI. The V end was cut by 0 bases, the J end by 0 bases, with 11 bases between. The CDR3 DNA follows: TGTGCCAGCTCACCACCGAGTAGGTTCGCGAACACCGGGGAGCTGTTTTTT. This translates into CASSPPSRFANTGELFF.

The table lists this clonotype with a few counts. The chain has TRBV12-3 or TRBV12-4 and TRBJ2-5, with 8 bases that match TRBD2. This CDR3 comprises 17 residues. V lost 2 bases, J lost 3 bases, and 11 bases stayed unmatched. Here the CDR3 reads CASSLHQGLGVEETQYF. The CDR3 coding sequence is TGTGCCAGCAGTTTACACCAGGGACTAGGGGTGGAAGAGACCCAGTACTTC.

In its sample, this clonotype was seen many times. The rearrangement uses TRBV4-1 and TRBJ2-7; the D is unclear. CDR1 and CDR2 (germline): MGHRA, YSYEKL. This CDR3 region has 11 residues. The V end lost 3 bases, the J end lost 5 bases, and 5 bases lay between the germline ends. CDR3 residues: CASSHGDEQYF. Here the CDR3 DNA reads TGCGCCAGCAGCCATGGGGACGAGCAGTACTTC.

The J gene is TRBJ1-1, the V gene TRBV7-9; TRBD1 matches 8 bases. Germline V CDR1 and CDR2: SEHNR, FQNEAQ (reference sequence). V lost 5 bases and J lost 1; bases outside the gene matches: 9. The CDR3 loop spans 16 amino acids. The CDR3 loop reads CASSRTLGQGNTEAFF. The CDR3 DNA reads as TGTGCCAGCAGCCGGACCCTCGGACAGGGGAACACTGAAGCTTTCTTT.

In this sample, this clonotype turned up many times. The chain uses TRBV29-1 and TRBJ2-3; 11 bases fit TRBD2. V shed 6 bases, J shed 2 bases, and the junction held 10 bases outside the gene matches. The V gene's germline CDR1 is SQVTM and CDR2 ANQGSEA. The CDR3 consists of 16 residues. The CDR3 spells CSVGETSGAFTDTQYF. The CDR3 nucleotides are TGCAGCGTCGGGGAGACTAGCGGGGCTTTCACAGATACGCAGTATTTT.

In its sample, this clonotype was seen a few times. The chain joins TRBV7-8 to TRBJ1-2; the match to TRBD1 covers 10 bases. The CDR3 spans 15 residues. Germline values: CDR1 SGHVS, CDR2 FQNEAQ. V trimming: 5 bases; J trimming: 6 bases; junction bases outside the gene matches: 9. DNA of the CDR3: TGTGCCAGCAGCCCACCGATAGGACAGGGGGATGGCTACACCTTC. Protein product: CASSPPIGQGDGYTF. Drawing the rest from reference TRBV7-8 and TRBJ1-2, the complete variable domain is GAGVSQSPRYKVAKRGQDVALRCDPISGHVSLFWYQQALGQGPEFLTYFQNEAQLDKSGLPSDRFFAERPEGSVSTLKIQRTQQEDSAVYLCASSPPIGQGDGYTFGSGTRLTVV.

V is TRBV2 and J is TRBJ1-1; TRBD1 might be the D (6 bases). The CDR3 is 16 amino acids. Germline CDR1 SNHLY, CDR2 FYNNEI. Trimming took 6 bases from V and 3 from J, leaving 20 bases between them. The CDR3 nucleotides are TGTGCCAGCAGGCCCCTAGGGGACAAAGGAGACACTGAAGCTTTCTTT. This sequence encodes CASRPLGDKGDTEAFF.

The table lists this clonotype with a few counts. The chain employs TRBV5-1 and TRBJ2-7, with D tentatively TRBD2 (6 bases). CDR1 is SGHRS, CDR2 YFSETQ, per germline. Trimming pared 3 bases from V and 2 bases from J, leaving 18 bases between. The CDR3 is 16 amino acids. The CDR3 DNA is TGCGCCAGCAGCTCCACAACCGGGACTCGAACCTACGAGCAGTACTTC. It specifies CASSSTTGTRTYEQYF.

A few counts support this clonotype. The CDR3 spells CASTTFLAEGPGLSGELFF. DNA of the CDR3: TGTGCCAGCACCACATTTCTAGCGGAGGGGCCTGGGCTTAGCGGGGAGCTGTTTTTT. This chain joins TRBV28 and TRBJ2-2; 7 positions match TRBD2. After removal of 7 bases from V and 7 bases from J, the junction contained 24 bases not matched to a gene. There are 19 residues in the CDR3. Germline V gene lookup returns CDR1 MDHEN and CDR2 SYDVKM.

The chain employs TRBV9 and TRBJ2-1; 11 positions agree with TRBD2. Germline V gives CDR1 SGDLS, CDR2 YYNGEE. This CDR3 contains 18 residues. The trim removed 3 bases at V and 0 bases at J, leaving 8 bases unmatched. CDR3 residues: CASSDARLAGSSYNEQFF. The DNA of the CDR3 is TGTGCCAGCAGCGACGCCCGACTAGCGGGGAGCTCCTACAATGAGCAGTTCTTC. The complete variable domain, with remaining parts taken from reference TRBV9 and TRBJ2-1, reads DSGVTQTPKHLITATGQRVTLRCSPRSGDLSVYWYQQSLDQGLQFLIQYYNGEERAKGNILERFSAQQFPDLHSELNLSSLELGDSALYFCASSDARLAGSSYNEQFFGPGTRLTVL.

This chain links TRBV24-1 with TRBJ2-2, with a possible D match to TRBD1 (5 bases). Deletions cut 7 bases from V and 3 bases from J, with 8 bases between. The CDR3 consists of 13 residues. The germline CDR1 and CDR2 sequences are KGHDR and SFDVKD. The CDR3 nucleotides are TGTGCCACCAGAGGGGTCGACACCGGGGAGCTGTTTTTT. Translated: CATRGVDTGELFF.

This clonotype was detected many times. The genes are TRBV7-8 and TRBJ2-7; unclear D gene. V was trimmed by 0 bases and J by 3 bases, leaving 6 bases between them. The germline gives CDR1 SGHVS, CDR2 FQNEAQ. This CDR3 has 13 residues. The CDR3 sequence: CASSLATGYEQYF. The CDR3 bases are TGTGCCAGCAGCTTAGCTACGGGCTACGAGCAGTACTTC. Looking up the rest from reference TRBV7-8 and TRBJ2-7 gives the full variable domain: GAGVSQSPRYKVAKRGQDVALRCDPISGHVSLFWYQQALGQGPEFLTYFQNEAQLDKSGLPSDRFFAERPEGSVSTLKIQRTQQEDSAVYLCASSLATGYEQYFGPGTRLTVT.

This clonotype was seen ten or more times. This rearrangement joins TRBV12-3 or TRBV12-4 to TRBJ2-7, with D perhaps TRBD1 (6 bases). There are 14 residues in the CDR3. The V gene lost 3 bases and the J gene lost 0 bases, with 9 bases spanning the gap. CDR3 protein: CASSLGTLSYEQYF. The CDR3 bases are TGTGCCAGCAGTTTGGGGACACTCTCCTACGAGCAGTACTTC.

This clonotype was found many times. V and J are TRBV12-3 or TRBV12-4 and TRBJ2-2; D is unclear. CDR3 size: 12 residues. Between the trimmed V and J ends, which lost 6 bases and 6 bases, there was a span of 8 bases. The CDR3 DNA follows: TGTGCCAGCAGCGAAATTGCCGGGGAGCTGTTTTTT. It yields the protein CASSEIAGELFF.

CDR3 bases: TGTGCCAGCAGCTTAGGGCCGGGACAGGGGCCCTACACCTTC. Protein: CASSLGPGQGPYTF. This chain uses TRBV7-9 with TRBJ1-2; 10 nucleotides agree with TRBD1. Germline assignment: CDR1 SEHNR and CDR2 FQNEAQ (reference sequence). There are 14 residues in the CDR3. J gave up 10 bases and V 1 base, and 6 bases lay outside the gene matches.

This clonotype was seen at least ten times. This sequence joins TRBV3-1 and TRBJ1-1; D remains ambiguous. The CDR3 sequence is 14 residues long. Trimming left V 3 bases short and J 8 bases short, with 16 bases between. The germline CDR1 and CDR2 sequences are LGHDT and YNNKEL (reference sequence). The CDR3 coding sequence is TGTGCCAGCAGCCACTCTGGGAGAGCCCTCGAAGCTTTCTTT. It translates to CASSHSGRALEAFF.